This T cell receptor beta chain appears in the sequencing data of a study of long-term antiretroviral therapy in people with HIV. Version v3.0 of the immunoSEQ assay was performed at survey level. The protocol was immunoSEQ multiplex PCR, while the TCRdb copy is restricted to in-frame clones and leaves out a portion. This repertoire shows approximately 25,000 clones, 65% to 90% found once; its top ten account for more than 15%. This clone rates as medium-sized. The sample consisted of unsorted PBMCs, taken 1.2 years after starting antiretroviral therapy. The TCR was taken from a man aged 50 to 59 with HIV.

CDR3 nucleotides: TGTGCCAGCAGCTTAGACGGGGTCGAGCAGTACTTC. It codes for CASSLDGVEQYF. This chain connects TRBV7-3 to TRBJ2-7; tentative D call: TRBD2 (5 bases). The CDR3 totals 12 residues. Between the trimmed V and J ends, which lost 2 bases and 6 bases, there was a span of 8 bases. The germline V gene encodes CDR1 SGHTA and CDR2 FQGTGA.